These T cell receptor beta chains were read from a single sample in a study of OX40 agonist ivuxolimab in advanced cancers. TCRdb's copy holds only in-frame clones and misses some; the assay was immunoSEQ multiplex PCR. The data hold over 70,000 clones, with 60% to 80% observed a single time. This specimen was CD4+ or CD8+ T cells sorted from blood, taken in a trial of the OX40 agonist ivuxolimab. The receptors shown here come from an adult with an advanced solid tumor such as melanoma, head and neck, liver or kidney cancer. The CDR3 runs from the conserved cysteine through the conserved F or W. Each record gives: D gene, clone size, J gene, V gene, CDR3 protein, CDR3 DNA. D genes are given only for firm matches. Some rows mark clone size as missing; the rest say once, few, many or name a class of expanded clone.

NA NA TRBJ2-5 TRBV6-5 CASSYTRTSKETQYF TGTGCCAGCAGTTACACGCGGACCAGTAAAGAGACCCAGTACTTC
TRBD1 NA TRBJ1-1 TRBV2 CASSRQGTEAFF TGTGCCAGCAGTCGACAGGGGACTGAAGCTTTCTTT
NA NA TRBJ2-1 TRBV18 CASSPETDSYNEQFF TGTGCCAGCTCACCCGAAACAGACTCCTACAATGAGCAGTTCTTC
NA NA TRBJ2-1 TRBV30 CAWTRGRSGNEQFF TGTGCCTGGACGAGGGGGAGGTCGGGGAATGAGCAGTTCTTC
NA NA TRBJ2-2 TRBV27 CASSSTGTGNTGELFF TGTGCCAGCAGTTCTACAGGGACGGGGAACACCGGGGAGCTGTTTTTT
NA NA TRBJ2-1 TRBV28 CASSFGTRSYNEQFF TGTGCCAGCAGTTTTGGGACTCGCTCCTACAATGAGCAGTTCTTC
NA once TRBJ2-7 TRBV6-1 CASSFDIPEQYF TGTGCCAGCAGTTTTGACATCCCGGAGCAGTACTTC
TRBD1 once TRBJ2-5 TRBV27 CASSLWDRGRETQYF TGTGCCAGCAGTTTATGGGACAGGGGCCGAGAGACCCAGTACTTC
NA NA TRBJ1-1 TRBV27 CASTSQLPNTEAFF TGTGCCAGCACCTCACAGCTGCCGAACACTGAAGCTTTCTTT
TRBD1 NA TRBJ1-2 TRBV6-6 CASRPGTGGSYTF TGTGCCAGCAGGCCCGGGACAGGGGGTAGCTACACCTTC
NA NA TRBJ2-2 TRBV5-1 CASTLSTPNTGELFF TGCGCCAGCACCCTATCTACGCCGAACACCGGGGAGCTGTTTTTT
NA NA TRBJ2-1 TRBV9 CASSVGAGPAHEQFF TGTGCCAGCAGCGTAGGAGCGGGCCCGGCGCATGAGCAGTTCTTC
NA NA TRBJ1-6 TRBV7-2 CASSSTGSSYNSPLHF TGTGCCAGCAGTTCGACGGGGAGCTCCTATAATTCACCCCTCCACTTT
TRBD1 NA TRBJ2-1 TRBV19 CASSPPTGQGQHEQFF TGTGCCAGTAGCCCCCCCACGGGACAGGGCCAACATGAGCAGTTCTTC
TRBD2 NA TRBJ2-5 TRBV5-1 CASSSRLAGGQETQYF TGCGCCAGCAGCTCTAGACTAGCGGGGGGGCAAGAGACCCAGTACTTC
NA few TRBJ1-2 TRBV6-5 CASSFRDGRGSYGYTF TGTGCCAGCAGTTTCCGGGACGGACGAGGTAGCTATGGCTACACCTTC
NA once TRBJ2-7 TRBV6-6 CASSFGLADYEQYF TGTGCCAGCAGTTTCGGGCTAGCTGATTACGAGCAGTACTTC
TRBD1 NA TRBJ2-4 TRBV6-1 CASDRGLAKNIQYF TGTGCCAGCGACAGGGGATTAGCCAAAAACATTCAGTACTTC
NA once TRBJ2-1 TRBV2 CASGQNYNEQFF TGTGCCAGTGGTCAGAACTACAATGAGCAGTTCTTC
TRBD1 NA TRBJ1-1 TRBV7-2 CASRPTGVDTEAFF TGTGCCAGCAGACCTACAGGGGTTGACACTGAAGCTTTCTTT
TRBD1 few TRBJ1-2 TRBV15 CATSRRQGAFYGYTF TGTGCCACCAGCAGACGACAGGGGGCATTCTATGGCTACACCTTC
NA NA TRBJ2-7 TRBV19 CASRPGDGNREQYF TGTGCCAGTAGGCCCGGGGATGGGAACCGCGAGCAGTACTTC